This passage covers 15 T cell receptor beta chains from one sample sequenced in a study of T cell responses to AZD1222 COVID-19 vaccine. TCRdb's copy holds only in-frame clones and misses some; the assay was immunoSEQ multiplex PCR. This table holds about 150,000 clones, roughly nine tenths found once. The specimen comprised peripheral blood, sampled on day 0 of AZD1222 vaccination. Receptors originate from an adult in good health.

This clone was seen a single time. J is TRBJ1-6 and V is TRBV19; tentative D call: TRBD1 (5 bases). There are 15 residues in the CDR3. Germline V gene sequence: CDR1 LNHDA, CDR2 SQIVND (reference sequence). Trimming pared 7 bases from V and 2 bases from J, leaving 12 bases between. The CDR3 is CASIEGQAYNSPLHF. Here the CDR3 DNA reads TGTGCCAGTATTGAGGGGCAAGCCTATAATTCACCCCTCCACTTT.

V usage is TRBV12-5 and J usage is TRBJ2-3; TRBD1 agrees at 10 bases. This CDR3 contains 17 residues. The V segment lost 6 bases and the J segment 4 bases; nucleotides outside the gene matches: 13. From germline, CDR1 is LGHNT and CDR2 FRNRAP. CDR3 sequence reads: CASGGIPGQGLADTQYF. DNA for the CDR3: TGTGCTAGTGGAGGAATCCCGGGACAGGGGCTCGCAGATACGCAGTATTTT.

The J gene is TRBJ1-6, the V gene TRBV14; D might be TRBD1 (6 bases). Per germline, CDR1 SGHDN and CDR2 FVKESK. Trimming pared 4 bases from V and 6 bases from J, leaving 13 bases between. The CDR3 totals 15 residues. CDR3 loop: CASSRGQSANSPLHF. The CDR3 coding sequence is TGTGCCAGCAGCCGTGGACAGTCGGCTAATTCACCCCTCCACTTT.

The chain links TRBV7-2 to TRBJ1-3, with TRBD1 matching 9 bases. Looked up from germline, CDR1 is SGHTA and CDR2 is FQGNSA. This CDR3 comprises 18 residues. V was clipped by 2 bases and J by 4 bases; unmatched bases: 12. The CDR3 sequence: CASSLSPDRGFAGNTIYF. In nucleotides, the CDR3 is TGTGCCAGCAGCTTATCTCCGGACAGGGGATTCGCGGGAAACACCATATATTTT.

The genes are TRBV5-1 and TRBJ1-1; D call uncertain. The CDR3 runs to 17 residues. Germline V gives CDR1 SGHRS, CDR2 YFSETQ. V lost 0 bases and J 0 bases, leaving 15 bases between the germline ends. CDR3 amino acids: CASSLDDRRQVNTEAFF. CDR3 bases: TGCGCCAGCAGCTTGGACGACCGCCGGCAGGTGAACACTGAAGCTTTCTTT. Variable domain in full (rest from reference TRBV5-1 and TRBJ1-1): KAGVTQTPRYLIKTRGQQVTLSCSPISGHRSVSWYQQTPGQGLQFLFEYFSETQRNKGNFPGRFSGRQFSNSRSEMNVSTLELGDSALYLCASSLDDRRQVNTEAFFGQGTRLTVV.

The J gene is TRBJ1-5, the V gene TRBV7-6; a weak D match, TRBD1 (6 bases). V lost 5 bases and J lost 3, with 14 bases in between. Germline CDR1 is SGHVS and CDR2 is FNYEAQ. The CDR3 has 15 residues. Here the CDR3 reads CASSPRGGYNQPQHF. CDR3 in DNA: TGTGCCAGCAGCCCTAGGGGGGGTTACAATCAGCCCCAGCATTTT.

V and J are TRBV7-9 and TRBJ2-7; unclear D gene. The CDR3 is made up of 12 amino acids. Germline CDR1 and CDR2: SEHNR and FQNEAQ (reference sequence). Between the trimmed V and J ends, which lost 0 bases and 3 bases, there was a span of 3 bases. CDR3 nucleotide sequence: TGTGCCAGCAGCTTAGCGATCTACGAGCAGTACTTC. It specifies CASSLAIYEQYF.

V is TRBV6-1 and J is TRBJ1-6; D is unclear. This CDR3 has 13 residues. Germline CDR1 reads MNHNS; CDR2 reads SASEGT. The V and J ends lost 1 base and 12 bases respectively, with 10 bases between them. The CDR3 reads CASSEGRGVPLHF. In nucleotides, the CDR3 is TGTGCCAGCAGTGAAGGGCGGGGAGTACCCCTCCACTTT.

In DNA, the CDR3 is TGTGCCAGCAGGGGGACAGGGACCTACGAGCAGTACTTC. Its protein is CASRGTGTYEQYF. V usage is TRBV25-1 and J usage is TRBJ2-7, with TRBD1 matching 9 bases. From germline, CDR1 is MGHDK and CDR2 SYGVNS. The CDR3 covers 13 residues. V dropped 6 bases and J dropped 2; count of bases not matched to a gene: 2.

The genes are TRBV19 and TRBJ1-6; D unclear. The germline gives CDR1 LNHDA, CDR2 SQIVND (reference sequence). The V and J ends lost 10 bases and 0 bases respectively, with 19 bases between them. There are 17 residues in the CDR3. The CDR3 sequence: CATPSFARSSYNSPLHF. CDR3 sequence (DNA): TGTGCCACCCCTTCTTTCGCACGGAGCTCCTATAATTCACCCCTCCACTTT.

In this sample, this clone turned up a few times. This chain connects TRBV7-2 to TRBJ1-1, with D possibly being TRBD1 (5 bases). Germline CDR1 SGHTA, CDR2 FQGNSA. The V gene lost 5 bases and the J gene lost 1 base, with 17 bases spanning the gap. This CDR3 is built from 16 residues. In nucleotides, the CDR3 is TGTGCCAGCAGCCCGTGGGGGGTACTCAGGAACACTGAAGCTTTCTTT. Its protein product is CASSPWGVLRNTEAFF.

The chain couples TRBV7-3 to TRBJ2-3, with D unclear. The CDR3 is 15 amino acids. Germline values: CDR1 SGHTA, CDR2 FQGTGA. Trimming took off 0 bases at V and 0 bases at J, with 7 bases between the two ends. The CDR3 region has the DNA TGTGCCAGCAGCTTAACTCCAGCCAGCACAGATACGCAGTATTTT. This translates into CASSLTPASTDTQYF.

The genes are TRBV3-1 (or the pseudogene TRBV3-2) and TRBJ1-1; D gene uncertain. With 4 bases removed from V and 2 bases from J, the gap between germline ends came to 14 bases. There are 15 residues in the CDR3. CDR1 and CDR2 (germline): LGHDT, YNNKEL (reference sequence). CDR3 sequence (DNA): TGTGCCAGCAGCCTCCTGCCAGAGATCAACACTGAAGCTTTCTTT. Protein sequence: CASSLLPEINTEAFF.

This chain joins TRBV7-6 and TRBJ2-7, with D unresolved. CDR3 length: 12 residues. V lost 5 bases and J 3 bases, leaving 8 bases between the germline ends. Germline V gene lookup returns CDR1 SGHVS and CDR2 FNYEAQ. The CDR3 coding sequence is TGTGCCAGCAGCCCCGATGGCTACGAGCAGTACTTC. This sequence encodes CASSPDGYEQYF.

This rearrangement joins TRBV5-6 to TRBJ2-1; TRBD2 matches at 7 bases. There are 12 residues in the CDR3. V shed 3 bases, J shed 8 bases, and the junction held 2 bases outside the gene matches. Germline V gene lookup returns CDR1 SGHDT and CDR2 YYEEEE. The CDR3 reads CASSSRGYEQFF. CDR3 sequence (DNA): TGTGCCAGCAGCTCGCGGGGGTATGAGCAGTTCTTC.